This section outlines one TCR beta chain sequence together with its context. Its antigen remains unidentified. The donors (healthy individuals) were bone marrow donors. The ends lost 0 bases at V and 6 bases at J; junction bases unmatched: 6. The CDR3 spans 15 residues. The V gene's germline CDR1 is SGDLS and CDR2 YYNGEE. The sample is drawn from a study of cytomegalovirus exposure and HLA in healthy donors. Study-level points and caveats: Indistinguishability led to the exclusion of some V segments, TRBV6-2 and TRBV6-3 included. Data from an earlier analysis indicated that most TCR beta V segments were productive either about 90% or about 30% of the time.

The PCR was carried out with 60 Vbeta primers and 13 Jbeta primers. Per the original data handling: An analysis performed later counted 70 million to 90 million unique TCR beta chains (roughly 11 million of them shared). Profiled with immunoSEQ multiplex PCR; TCRdb holds only in-frame clones, not every one. That table furnishes V, J and clone size, whereas the DNA furnished D and trimming. The table records 110,000 to 150,000 clones, roughly 65% of them present only once. This receptor was obtained from a woman between 25 and 40 years old in good health and CMV-seronegative. The V call is TRBV9, the J call TRBJ2-7; 10 positions match TRBD2. The material sequenced was PBMCs. The CDR3, as DNA: TGTGCCAGCAGCGTAGATCCTAGCGGGAGTGTCGAGCAGTACTTC. Residues: CASSVDPSGSVEQYF.